This T cell receptor beta chain was identified during a study of blood T cell repertoires in COVID-19. Clones were sequenced by immunoSEQ multiplex PCR, and TCRdb holds only the in-frame ones, with some missing. Among some 200,000 clones listed, around four fifths were seen once. This clone appeared once. The CDR3 length is 15 residues. Trimming removed 5 bases from V and 8 bases from J; junction bases left unmatched: 10. Germline values: CDR1 LGHDT, CDR2 YNNKEL (reference sequence). The chain is built from TRBV3-1 (or the pseudogene TRBV3-2) and TRBJ2-1, with 9 positions matching TRBD1. The receptor was isolated from a man between 60 and 75 years old with COVID-19, enrolled during active disease. Sequences were obtained from peripheral blood. The CDR3 DNA sequence: TGTGCCAGCAGCGCGCCGGGACAGGGTTTCTATGAGCAGTTCTTC. This gives the protein CASSAPGQGFYEQFF.